The clone carrying this TCR beta chain has a count of ten or more. Its antigen is unknown. Trimming stripped 2 bases from V and 0 bases from J, with 18 bases between. Germline CDR1 is SGDLS and CDR2 is YYNGEE. This CDR3 contains 18 residues. These data originate in a study of T cells after yellow fever vaccination. A process of 5'RACE template switching, which added a universal primer site and UMIs, was used to make TCR cDNA. TCRdb re-called the 5' RACE reads with MiXCR, one entry per CDR3 protein. The data contain under 250,000 distinct CDR3 sequences, 6.5% to 8.5% of them singletons. The study, taken as a whole, reports: Reappearance after the booster was seen for most primary-vaccination clones, at 96% CD4 and roughly 90% CD8.

Sequenced material: CD4+ T cells sorted from PBMCs, taken 15 days after the yellow fever booster vaccination. This chain links TRBV9 with TRBJ1-5; D perhaps matches TRBD1 (5 bases). The TCR sequence derives from a man aged 25 to 45 who received the YFV17D yellow fever vaccine. The CDR3 sequence: CASSVGPGGGSSNQPQHF. CDR3 bases: TGTGCCAGCAGCGTCGGCCCCGGGGGGGGATCTAGCAATCAGCCCCAGCATTTT.